Listed below are T cell receptor beta chains from one sample, sequenced in a study of cytomegalovirus exposure and HLA in healthy donors. The method was immunoSEQ multiplex PCR; TCRdb's version includes in-frame clones alone and lacks a portion of them. The table lists under 200,000 clones, roughly 80% of them singletons. The specimen was PBMCs. These receptors came from a woman aged 18-29 years in good health and CMV-seronegative. The CDR3 runs from the conserved cysteine through the conserved F or W.

TRBV28	TRBJ1-1	CASRLGRVANTEAFF
TRBV29-1	TRBJ1-2	CSVVRDSGYGYTF
TRBV18	TRBJ2-1	CASSPPGGAYNEQFF
TRBV28	TRBJ2-2	CASSLPSGRHTGELFF
TRBV11-1	TRBJ2-5	CASSTGFTKETQYF
TRBV28	TRBJ1-2	CASSSDRGHYGYTF
TRBV7-2	TRBJ2-5	CASSHSGDPRTQYF
TRBV27	TRBJ2-1	CASRILAGSRDEQFF
TRBV15	TRBJ2-5	CATSSRAGDGETQYF
TRBV29-1	TRBJ1-1	CSVVDSPASPEAFF
TRBV5-1	TRBJ2-7	CASSLLSGRDYEQYF
TRBV7-8	TRBJ2-7	CASSFDRVHEQYF
TRBV2	TRBJ1-2	CASKAGGLGYTF
TRBV28	TRBJ1-4	CASSFGGVQKLFF
TRBV18	TRBJ2-7	CASSPRDASYEQYF
TRBV4-1	TRBJ2-7	CASSLSVREAAYEQYF
TRBV5-1	TRBJ2-1	CASSFQGRSPYNEQFF
TRBV27	TRBJ2-3	CASSFQDSTDTQYF
TRBV7-6	TRBJ2-1	CATGRFLLDEQFF
TRBV7-9	TRBJ2-7	CASSLAQGDEQYF